The text below deals with one TCR beta chain. The antigen it binds to is not known. No much larger clone is present one base from it, and per-base qualities are unavailable. The immunoSEQ Assay, a bias-controlled multiplex PCR, was used to amplify TCRbeta CDR3 regions from genomic DNA. On the study's bioinformatics: The number of nucleated cells in each sample was estimated from the amplification of reference gene primers within the assay. To quantify the absolute abundance of each unique TCRbeta CDR3 rearrangement, sequence reads were collapsed and filtered. Productive Simpson clonality was computed per sample as the square root of Simpson's diversity index over productive rearrangements. As stored in TCRdb, this immuneACCESS dataset retains in-frame rearrangements with V and J assigned. A fraction of the clones does not appear; measured against another copy, unresolved V genes explain less than half of the discrepancy, and the remainder lacks a known reason. From that table come the V and J calls and clone size; the DNA was used to work out D and trimming. The sample table shows approximately 260,000 clones, and 70% to 85% are seen once. Roughly 4% of the sample is in the top ten clones.

This sample stems from a study of blood T cell repertoires in COVID-19 (dated by TCRdb to 2019 to 2021). The study in broad terms: The collaborator samples originated in the United States, Italy and Spain and spanned the acute and convalescent phases of COVID-19. The material from the prospective study consisted of cDNA or gDNA derived from T cells, B-cell-depleted T cells, or PBMCs. Subjects who had been exposed to COVID-19, were actively infected with it, or had recovered from it provided the deeply sampled blood TCRbeta repertoires that made up the dataset. The repertoires were made available in a free public database intended to serve as a resource for research on the immune response to SARS-CoV-2. Samples came from the ongoing ImmuneRACE study (first 160 participants) plus 1,254 subjects from 6 global collaborators. Nearly every sample came with metadata listing a de-identified subject ID, COVID-19 status, age in years and sex. HLA class I and class II types, where available, came from metadata supplied by the sample provider rather than from assay-based typing. Summary of the overall study and its limitations: How much clinical and demographic metadata was included differed by source and by participant, and the metadata was provided uncurated.

The germline V gene encodes CDR1 MNHEY and CDR2 SVGEGT. Unmatched junction bases come to 11, with V trimmed by 3 bases and J by 5 bases. Counted from cysteine to phenylalanine, this CDR3 has 16 amino acids. The retained sequence is limited to the CDR3, 48 bases, with the frame set at the first base. Each collaborating institution followed its own protocols to collect whole blood in K2EDTA tubes. Collaborator samples were shipped for TCRbeta analysis as frozen whole blood, isolated PBMCs, or DNA extracted from either sample type. The material sequenced was peripheral blood. The source of this sequence is a woman aged 40 to 49 with active or convalescent COVID-19. The chain couples TRBV6-2 or TRBV6-3 to TRBJ1-2; 8 central bases correspond to TRBD1. The encoded CDR3 is CASSYTSGTGRYGYTF. Here is the DNA: TGTGCCAGCAGTTATACCTCCGGGACAGGTCGATATGGCTACACCTTC.